Listed here are 7 T cell receptor beta chains from one sample, sequenced in a study of blood T cell repertoires in COVID-19. Clones were read by immunoSEQ multiplex PCR, and TCRdb kept only the in-frame ones, dropping some. Here the sample spans over 200,000 clones, roughly 86% being singletons. The sample was peripheral blood. These receptors came from a woman aged 55-69 years with acute or convalescent COVID-19.

V gene TRBV4-2 combines with J gene TRBJ2-1, with 12 bases identical to TRBD2. Germline V gene lookup returns CDR1 LGHNA and CDR2 YNFKEQ. V shed 1 base, J shed 8 bases, and the junction held 9 bases outside the gene matches. This CDR3 is built from 17 residues. The CDR3 nucleotides read TGTGCCAGCAGCCAAGCGGGACTAGCGGGCCCTGGGGATGAGCAGTTCTTC. This gives the protein CASSQAGLAGPGDEQFF.

This clone is a singleton in its sample. The chain couples TRBV15 to TRBJ1-1; 8 bases map to TRBD1. The CDR3 consists of 22 residues. With 3 bases clipped from V and 0 bases from J, the junction kept 24 bases outside the gene matches. Germline-derived CDR1 and CDR2 are LNHNV and YYDKDF (reference sequence). Here the CDR3 DNA reads TGTGCCACCAGCAGTCCGCCCCGGGACAGGAGTTCGTCGAAGGGCCTGAACACTGAAGCTTTCTTT. Amino acid sequence: CATSSPPRDRSSSKGLNTEAFF.

The V gene is TRBV30, the J gene TRBJ2-3; 7 bases are a match to TRBD1. Germline trimming cut 8 bases from V and 4 bases from J; bases unmatched to any gene: 15. This CDR3 contains 15 residues. Looked up from germline, CDR1 is GTSNPN and CDR2 is SVGIG (reference sequence). The DNA for the CDR3 is TGTGCCCGGAAAATACAGGGGAAAAGAGCAGATACGCAGTATTTT. Translated: CARKIQGKRADTQYF.

In the case of this clone: The sample contains more than one DNA sequence encoding this CDR3. V gene TRBV30 combines with J gene TRBJ1-4; 7 nucleotides line up with TRBD1. Trimming removed 2 bases from V and 4 bases from J; junction bases left unmatched: 4. Germline V CDR1 and CDR2: GTSNPN, SVGIG (reference sequence). The CDR3 has 14 residues. The DNA of the CDR3 is TGTGCCTGGAGTCGACAGGGTCTTAATGAAAAACTGTTTTTT. Amino acids: CAWSRQGLNEKLFF.

The chain uses TRBV2 and TRBJ1-2; no firm D call. V gave up 2 bases and J gave up 1 base, with 11 bases separating them. The V gene's germline CDR1 is SNHLY and CDR2 FYNNEI. The CDR3 sequence is 15 residues long. CDR3 protein: CASSEPRVSNYGYTF. CDR3 nucleotide sequence: TGTGCCAGCAGTGAACCCCGTGTCAGTAACTATGGCTACACCTTC.

The chain recombines TRBV7-9 with TRBJ2-2, with 10 bases identical to TRBD1. Looked up from germline, CDR1 is SEHNR and CDR2 is FQNEAQ (reference sequence). V lost 10 bases and J lost 2; bases outside the gene matches: 13. This CDR3 has 17 amino acids. CDR3 residues: CATTVYGTGENTGELFF. The CDR3 DNA follows: TGTGCCACTACGGTGTATGGGACAGGGGAAAACACCGGGGAGCTGTTTTTT.

The chain recombines TRBV6-5 with TRBJ2-1; D is undetermined. Germline V gives CDR1 MNHEY, CDR2 SVGAGI. Trimming removed 7 bases from V and 6 bases from J, with 13 bases in between. The CDR3 is 13 amino acids. This CDR3 is CASKELPRNEQFF. The CDR3, as DNA: TGTGCCAGCAAGGAACTACCACGCAATGAGCAGTTCTTC.